Below, 30 T cell receptor beta chains from the same sample are listed, as sequenced in a study of T-cell memory formation after mild COVID-19. Via MiXCR, TCRdb re-called the 5' RACE reads, giving one row per CDR3 protein. This sample carries about 400,000 distinct CDR3 sequences, 23% of them seen once, and the ten largest clones take roughly 14%. Sequenced: PBMCs or a T cell subset sorted from them (not recorded which). These TCRs come from an adult woman who had mild COVID-19 (a few samples of this study predate the infection). Cell type and time point are not known.

The rearrangement links TRBV6-6 to TRBJ2-2, with unresolved D. V lost 3 bases, J lost 5 bases, and 10 bases lay in between. The CDR3 runs 14 residues. Germline CDR1 MNHNY, CDR2 SVGAGI (reference sequence). CDR3 nucleotide sequence: TGTGCCAGCAGTTATGGGGTAGCAACCGGGGAGCTGTTTTTT. Protein sequence: CASSYGVATGELFF.

The rearrangement joins TRBV21-1 to TRBJ2-7; the D call TRBD1 from the table was never checked on the DNA. TRBV21-1 is a known pseudogene. The CDR3 length is 18 residues. CDR3 bases: TGTGCCAGCAGCAAAGAAGCAACGAGACAGGTCGTAATCTACGAGCAGTACTTC. Translating it yields CASSKEATRQVVIYEQYF.

The rearrangement joins TRBV13 to TRBJ2-5, with D perhaps TRBD1 (6 bases). The length of the CDR3 is 14 residues. Trimming shortened V by 5 bases and J by 5 bases, and 15 bases separated the two germline ends. Germline V gene data show CDR1 as PRHDT and CDR2 as FYEKMQ (reference sequence). The CDR3 nucleotides are TGTGCCAGCAGCCCCCAGGGGAGCCGGGAGACCCAGTACTTC. Its translation is CASSPQGSRETQYF.

This clonotype was detected ten times or more. The chain links TRBV5-1 to TRBJ1-1, with 9 bases lining up with TRBD1. J gave up 1 base and V 3 bases, and 1 base lay outside the gene matches. This CDR3 has 14 residues. Germline CDR1 and CDR2: SGHRS and YFSETQ. As DNA, the CDR3 is TGCGCCAGCAGCTGGACAGGGGAGAACACTGAAGCTTTCTTT. Translated, it gives CASSWTGENTEAFF.

This chain connects TRBV11-2 to TRBJ2-1; TRBD2 aligns across 13 bases. CDR1 and CDR2 from the germline V gene are SGHAT and FQNNGV. V dropped 5 bases and J dropped 9; count of bases not matched to a gene: 10. This CDR3 region has 16 residues. The CDR3 bases are TGTGCCAGCAGCGCCCCCGGGACTAGCGGGACTGGTGAGCAGTTCTTC. The encoded protein is CASSAPGTSGTGEQFF.

The V call is TRBV9, the J call TRBJ2-3, with D unresolved. CDR3 size: 12 residues. Between the trimmed V and J ends, which lost 3 bases and 4 bases, there was a span of 6 bases. Germline-derived CDR1 and CDR2 are SGDLS and YYNGEE. The CDR3 DNA is TGTGCCAGCAGCGAGGATTCAGATACGCAGTATTTT. The encoded protein is CASSEDSDTQYF.

The chain joins TRBV4-1 to TRBJ2-1; 10 bases align to TRBD1. The CDR3 runs to 17 residues. Germline V lookup: CDR1 MGHRA, CDR2 YSYEKL. After removal of 4 bases from V and 5 bases from J, the junction contained 11 bases not matched to a gene. The CDR3 loop reads CASSPTGGGIPHNEQFF. Here the CDR3 DNA reads TGCGCCAGCAGCCCGACAGGGGGCGGAATCCCCCACAATGAGCAGTTCTTC.

V gene TRBV12-3 or TRBV12-4 combines with J gene TRBJ2-7; 7 nucleotides line up with TRBD2. V trimming: 5 bases; J trimming: 12 bases; junction bases outside the gene matches: 10. CDR3 size: 12 residues. This chain's CDR3 is CASSEIPGEGYF. As DNA, the CDR3 is TGTGCCAGCAGTGAGATCCCCGGGGAGGGGTACTTC.

Many counts were recorded for this clonotype. The chain employs TRBV6-5 and TRBJ2-7; 7 nucleotides agree with TRBD1. V lost 7 bases to trimming and J lost 6 bases; unmatched junction nucleotides: 6. This CDR3 contains 12 residues. Germline loops: CDR1 MNHEY, CDR2 SVGAGI. In DNA form, the CDR3 reads TGTGCCAGCAACCTTCGGACAGGCGAGCAGTACTTC. Protein: CASNLRTGEQYF.

The sample holds a few counts of this clonotype. This chain joins TRBV18 and TRBJ2-7, with 9 bases that match TRBD1. The CDR3 contains 14 residues. Germline lookup yields CDR1 KGHSH and CDR2 LQKENI. V lost 6 bases, J lost 4 bases, and 7 bases stayed unmatched. The CDR3 region is CASSHYRGPYEQYF. CDR3 nucleotides: TGTGCCAGCTCGCACTACAGGGGGCCGTACGAGCAGTACTTC.

This clonotype has just a few counts. This rearrangement joins TRBV15 to TRBJ2-7; TRBD2 is a possible D gene (5 bases). V was cut by 1 base and J by 3 bases, with 10 bases left in between. This CDR3 spans 14 amino acids. The V gene's germline CDR1 is LNHNV and CDR2 YYDKDF (reference sequence). CDR3 nucleotides: TGTGCCACCAGCAGAGGAATCAGCGGCTACGAGCAGTACTTC. Residues: CATSRGISGYEQYF.

CDR3 DNA: TGTGCCAGCAGCTCCCTGAACACCGGGGAGCTGTTTTTT. Translation gives CASSSLNTGELFF. The rearrangement links TRBV7-2 to TRBJ2-2; D is unclear. The CDR3 extends over 13 amino acids. V lost 4 bases and J lost 1, with 4 bases in between. Germline V gene sequence: CDR1 SGHTA, CDR2 FQGNSA.

The CDR3 DNA follows: TGCGCCAGCAGCCCGGGACAGGGGCCAACTAATGAAAAACTGTTTTTT. Its protein product is CASSPGQGPTNEKLFF. The chain has TRBV4-1 and TRBJ1-4; 10 positions agree with TRBD1. CDR1 and CDR2 from the germline V gene are MGHRA and YSYEKL. The CDR3 is 16 amino acids. V gave up 4 bases and J gave up 0 bases; unmatched junction bases: 2.

V and J are TRBV6-2 or TRBV6-3 and TRBJ2-2; D possibly corresponds to TRBD2 (5 bases). Germline-derived CDR1 and CDR2 are MNHEY and SVGEGT. This CDR3 comprises 17 residues. Trimming cost V 4 bases and J 0 bases, with 15 bases left between them. CDR3 nucleotides: TGTGCCAGCAGTTCGGGGTTCTCTTCCTCGAACACCGGGGAGCTGTTTTTT. Amino acids: CASSSGFSSSNTGELFF.

J is TRBJ2-7 and V is TRBV24-1; weak D call: TRBD2 (6 bases). Germline V gene lookup returns CDR1 KGHDR and CDR2 SFDVKD. Trimming removed 4 bases at V and 2 bases at J, with 14 bases between. This CDR3 contains 15 residues. Written as DNA, the CDR3 is TGTGCCACCAGTGACTCAAGCGGGCTTACCTACGAGCAGTACTTC. Protein product: CATSDSSGLTYEQYF.

V usage is TRBV30 and J usage is TRBJ1-2; 7 bases are a match to TRBD1. Germline lookup yields CDR1 GTSNPN and CDR2 SVGIG (reference sequence). The V and J ends lost 8 bases and 7 bases, in that order; junction bases with no gene match: 16. CDR3 length equals 14 residues. Here the CDR3 reads CARDIGQGESGYTF. In DNA form, the CDR3 reads TGTGCCCGAGACATCGGCCAGGGGGAGAGTGGCTACACCTTC.

This chain connects TRBV7-9 to TRBJ2-5; possible D gene TRBD1, 6 bases. This CDR3 is built from 15 residues. V gave up 6 bases and J gave up 2 bases, with 16 bases separating them. From germline, CDR1 is SEHNR and CDR2 FQNEAQ (reference sequence). The CDR3 sequence: CASSPPGQLQETQYF. CDR3 DNA: TGTGCCAGCAGTCCACCGGGACAACTTCAAGAGACCCAGTACTTC. Full variable domain (outside the CDR3, taken from reference TRBV7-9 and TRBJ2-5): DTGVSQNPRHKITKRGQNVTFRCDPISEHNRLYWYRQTLGQGPEFLTYFQNEAQLEKSRLLSDRFSAERPKGSFSTLEIQRTEQGDSAMYLCASSPPGQLQETQYFGPGTRLLVL.

V usage is TRBV14 and J usage is TRBJ1-2, with unresolved D. This CDR3 is built from 14 residues. V was clipped by 1 base and J by 5 bases, with 11 bases between them. CDR1 and CDR2 from the germline V gene are SGHDN and FVKESK. The DNA of the CDR3 is TGTGCCAGCAGCCAAGGTCGGGTTCATTATGGCTACACCTTC. This translates into CASSQGRVHYGYTF.

In its sample, this clonotype was seen a few times. The J gene is TRBJ2-7, the V gene TRBV28; a weak D match, TRBD2 (5 bases). V lost 10 bases to trimming and J lost 2 bases, with 21 bases between them. Germline CDR1 reads MDHEN; CDR2 reads SYDVKM. This CDR3 has 15 amino acids. CDR3 in amino acids: CATAAPVLGTYEQYF. The CDR3 DNA reads as TGTGCCACCGCTGCTCCGGTACTAGGGACCTACGAGCAGTACTTC.

This clonotype occurred a few times. The gene calls are TRBV7-9 and TRBJ1-1; D gene unclear. Germline assignment: CDR1 SEHNR and CDR2 FQNEAQ (reference sequence). The CDR3 totals 13 residues. Trimming left V 7 bases short and J 4 bases short, with 13 bases between. The CDR3, as DNA: TGTGCCAGCAACTCCGGACCACTCACTGAAGCTTTCTTT. It encodes CASNSGPLTEAFF.

V gene TRBV9 combines with J gene TRBJ2-1; D gene ambiguous. Germline CDR1 is SGDLS and CDR2 is YYNGEE. Trimming left V 2 bases short and J 10 bases short, with 13 bases between. The CDR3 sequence is 13 residues long. CDR3 nucleotides: TGTGCCAGCAGCGTCTTTGGGGAATCCGAGCAGTTCTTC. Its translation: CASSVFGESEQFF.

This chain links TRBV20-1 with TRBJ1-1; the D is unclear. This CDR3 has 13 residues. Germline V gives CDR1 DFQATT, CDR2 SNEGSKA (reference sequence). Deletions cut 2 bases from V and 4 bases from J, with 11 bases between. CDR3 residues: CSARRRVGTEAFF. CDR3 nucleotide sequence: TGCAGTGCTAGAAGGAGGGTGGGCACTGAAGCTTTCTTT.

The V call is TRBV6-5, the J call TRBJ1-1, with D maybe TRBD1 (5 bases). The CDR3 is 14 amino acids. Germline V gene lookup returns CDR1 MNHEY and CDR2 SVGAGI. V gave up 1 base and J gave up 6 bases, with 12 bases separating them. CDR3 sequence: CASSYYRRSAEAFF. DNA for the CDR3: TGTGCCAGCAGTTACTACAGGCGCAGCGCTGAAGCTTTCTTT.

The chain joins TRBV28 to TRBJ2-5; D is uncertain. Trimming took off 5 bases at V and 8 bases at J, with 6 bases between the two ends. This CDR3 is built from 10 residues. Per germline, CDR1 MDHEN and CDR2 SYDVKM. CDR3 nucleotide sequence: TGTGCCAGCAGTCAGACTACCCAGTACTTC. It encodes CASSQTTQYF.

The chain has TRBV7-9 and TRBJ2-5, with TRBD2 matching over 12 bases. The ends lost 5 bases at V and 1 base at J; junction bases unmatched: 8. Germline CDR1 and CDR2: SEHNR and FQNEAQ (reference sequence). The CDR3 contains 17 residues. CDR3 bases: TGTGCCAGCAGCCCGGGGGGACTAGCGGGCGTCCAAGAGACCCAGTACTTC. Translated: CASSPGGLAGVQETQYF.

The chain has TRBV6-1 and TRBJ1-6; D is ambiguous. Germline CDR1 reads MNHNS; CDR2 reads SASEGT. The CDR3 runs to 17 residues. V was shortened by 1 base and J by 9 bases, with 19 bases between the two germline ends. The CDR3 sequence: CASSEDWQVATGSPLHF. CDR3 DNA sequence: TGTGCCAGCAGTGAAGATTGGCAGGTTGCTACGGGTTCACCCCTCCACTTT.

The rearrangement links TRBV12-3 or TRBV12-4 to TRBJ2-2, with 7 bases fitting TRBD2. CDR3 length equals 17 residues. J gave up 5 bases and V 6 bases, and 15 bases lay outside the gene matches. The CDR3 sequence is CASSRYSGSRRTGELFF. CDR3 in DNA: TGTGCCAGCAGCCGGTATAGCGGGTCACGACGAACCGGGGAGCTGTTTTTT.

This chain uses TRBV5-6 with TRBJ2-7, with unresolved D. This CDR3 contains 14 residues. Trimming took off 2 bases at V and 2 bases at J, with 11 bases between the two ends. Germline CDR1 reads SGHDT; CDR2 reads YYEEEE. The chain's CDR3 is CASSFAGEPYEQYF. The CDR3 region has the DNA TGTGCCAGCAGCTTTGCTGGAGAGCCCTACGAGCAGTACTTC.

The chain joins TRBV2 to TRBJ2-3; 7 bases are a match to TRBD2. Germline loops: CDR1 SNHLY, CDR2 FYNNEI. The CDR3 extends over 16 amino acids. Losses at the gene ends were 4 bases for V and 5 bases for J; bases not matched to a gene: 12. DNA of the CDR3: TGTGCCAGCAGTGGGGGTGGGACTACCGGCAGAGATACGCAGTATTTT. Its translation: CASSGGGTTGRDTQYF.

At least ten counts were recorded for this clonotype. V gene TRBV7-9 combines with J gene TRBJ1-1; TRBD1 aligns across 7 bases. The CDR3 sequence is 14 residues long. Germline V gene sequence: CDR1 SEHNR, CDR2 FQNEAQ (reference sequence). With V trimmed by 3 bases and J by 2 bases, 3 bases remained unmatched. CDR3 sequence: CASSFGTVNTEAFF. CDR3 nucleotide sequence: TGTGCCAGCAGCTTCGGGACAGTTAACACTGAAGCTTTCTTT. Together with reference TRBV7-9 and TRBJ1-1, the CDR3 gives the full variable domain: DTGVSQNPRHKITKRGQNVTFRCDPISEHNRLYWYRQTLGQGPEFLTYFQNEAQLEKSRLLSDRFSAERPKGSFSTLEIQRTEQGDSAMYLCASSFGTVNTEAFFGQGTRLTVV.